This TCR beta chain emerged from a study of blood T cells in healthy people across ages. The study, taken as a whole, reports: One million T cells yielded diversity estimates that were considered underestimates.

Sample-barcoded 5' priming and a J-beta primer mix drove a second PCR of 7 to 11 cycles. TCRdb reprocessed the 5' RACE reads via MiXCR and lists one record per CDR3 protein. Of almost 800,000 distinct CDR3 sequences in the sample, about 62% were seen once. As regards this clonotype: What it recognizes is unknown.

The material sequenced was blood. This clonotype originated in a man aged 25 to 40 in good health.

Written as DNA, the CDR3 is TGTGCCAGCAGTTTGGGGGACTATCAAAACATTCAGTACTTC. It encodes CASSLGDYQNIQYF. V gene TRBV12-3 or TRBV12-4 combines with J gene TRBJ2-4; 7 bases are shared with TRBD2. V lost 3 bases and J lost 5; bases outside the gene matches: 4. This CDR3 has 14 amino acids.